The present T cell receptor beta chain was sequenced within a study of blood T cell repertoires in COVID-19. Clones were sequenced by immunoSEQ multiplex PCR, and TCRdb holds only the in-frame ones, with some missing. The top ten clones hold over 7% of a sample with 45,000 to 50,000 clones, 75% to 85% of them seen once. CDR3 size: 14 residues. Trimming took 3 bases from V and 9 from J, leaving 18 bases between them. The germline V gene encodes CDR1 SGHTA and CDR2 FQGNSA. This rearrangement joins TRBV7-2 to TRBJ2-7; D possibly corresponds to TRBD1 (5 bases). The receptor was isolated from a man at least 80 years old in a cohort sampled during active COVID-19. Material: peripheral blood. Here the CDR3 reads CASSFSTGKGWQYF. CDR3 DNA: TGTGCCAGCAGCTTTTCTACAGGAAAGGGGTGGCAGTACTTC.